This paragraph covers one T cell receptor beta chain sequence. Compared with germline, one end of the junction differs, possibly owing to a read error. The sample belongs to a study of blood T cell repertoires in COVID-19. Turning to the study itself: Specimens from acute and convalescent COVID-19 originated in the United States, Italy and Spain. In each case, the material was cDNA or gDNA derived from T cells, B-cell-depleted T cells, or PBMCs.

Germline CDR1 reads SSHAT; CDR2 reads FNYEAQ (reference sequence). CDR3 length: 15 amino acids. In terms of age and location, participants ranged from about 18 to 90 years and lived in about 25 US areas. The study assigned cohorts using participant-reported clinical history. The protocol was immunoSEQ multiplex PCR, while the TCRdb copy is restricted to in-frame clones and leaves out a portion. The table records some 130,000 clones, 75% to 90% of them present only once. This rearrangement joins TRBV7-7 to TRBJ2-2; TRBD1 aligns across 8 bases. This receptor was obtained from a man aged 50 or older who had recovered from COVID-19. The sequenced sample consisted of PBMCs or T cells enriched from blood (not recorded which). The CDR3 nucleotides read TGTGCTAGCAGCCCCCTGACAGGGGCCAACGGGGAGCTGTTTTTT. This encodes CASSPLTGANGELFF.